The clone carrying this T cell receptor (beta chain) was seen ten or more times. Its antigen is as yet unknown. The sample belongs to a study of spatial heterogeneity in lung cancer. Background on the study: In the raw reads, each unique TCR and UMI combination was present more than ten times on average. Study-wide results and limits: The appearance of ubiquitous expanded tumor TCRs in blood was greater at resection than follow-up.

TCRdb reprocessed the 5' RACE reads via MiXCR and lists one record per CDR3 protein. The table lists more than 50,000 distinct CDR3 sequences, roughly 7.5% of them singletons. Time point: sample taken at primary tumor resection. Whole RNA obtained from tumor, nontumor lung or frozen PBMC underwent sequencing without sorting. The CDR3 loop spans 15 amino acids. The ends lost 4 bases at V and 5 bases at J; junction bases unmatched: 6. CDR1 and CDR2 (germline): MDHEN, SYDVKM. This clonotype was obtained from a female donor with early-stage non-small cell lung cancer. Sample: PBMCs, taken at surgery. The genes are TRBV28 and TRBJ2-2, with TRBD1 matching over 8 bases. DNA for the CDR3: TGTGCCAGCAGTTCAGGGGGCGCGGGAACCGGGGAGCTGTTTTTT. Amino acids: CASSSGGAGTGELFF.